This TCR beta chain was profiled in a study of CD8+CD57+ T cells in acquired aplastic anemia. Genomic DNA provided the template from which TCR beta VDJ and CDR3 profiles were obtained. TCRdb reprocessed the reads via MiXCR and lists one record per CDR3 protein. The sample includes about 160,000 distinct CDR3 sequences, 48% of them seen just once. Notes on the study in general: Overlap between patients and controls comprised 25 to 35 CD8+ CDR3 sequences.

For this clonotype: Its specificity is not known.

CD8+CD57+ cell expansion, shown by flow cytometry, had occurred in the patients selected for sequencing. By the time of blood sampling, patients had still received no therapy. The sample was sorted CD4+, CD8+, or CD8+CD57+ T cells (not recorded which) from PBMCs. The receptor comes from a human donor with aplastic anemia.

DNA for the CDR3: TGTGCCAGCAGCTTCCAAGGGGCGGCAGGGGGCGGGTACGAGCAGTACTTC. It is translated as CASSFQGAAGGGYEQYF. The chain is built from TRBV11-2 and TRBJ2-7, with 8 bases that match TRBD1. This CDR3 region has 17 residues. Germline V gene sequence: CDR1 SGHAT, CDR2 FQNNGV. After removal of 3 bases from V and 4 bases from J, the junction contained 14 bases not matched to a gene.